This T cell receptor (beta chain) is drawn from a study of shared clonotypes between healthy human individuals. Study-level background: Three plates each covered CD4 naive and memory; CD8 naive two, CD8 memory one.

Generated by immunoSEQ multiplex PCR, the TCRdb table keeps only in-frame clones and is missing some. The repertoire has around 350,000 clones, more than 60% of them found once; the top ten carry under 11%. CDR1 is SGHAT, CDR2 FQNNGV, per germline. V was cut by 5 bases and J by 2 bases, with 18 bases left in between. CDR3 length equals 16 residues. The material sequenced was memory CD4+ T cells sorted from blood. Subset here: CD45RA-negative fraction. The chain employs TRBV11-2 and TRBJ2-5; weak D call: TRBD2 (6 bases). The source of this sequence is a man between 25 and 39 years old in good health. The DNA of the CDR3 is TGTGCCAGCAGCCCCTACCGGGGGAGCCGACAAGAGACCCAGTACTTC. The encoded protein is CASSPYRGSRQETQYF.